This TCR beta chain was sequenced in a study of blood T cell repertoires in COVID-19. Study-level information: Samples taken during acute and convalescent COVID-19 were collected in the United States, Italy and Spain. PBMCs, B-cell-depleted T cells, or T cells provided the cDNA or gDNA that made up the material.

Original data processing: Amplified reference gene primers provided the basis for estimating nucleated cell counts. Generated by immunoSEQ multiplex PCR, the TCRdb table keeps only in-frame clones and is missing some. Clone size and the V and J calls come from that table; the DNA yielded D and trimming. The profile shows about 20,000 clones, 80% to 90% of them singletons. The CDR3 has 15 residues. Germline CDR1 is SGHAT and CDR2 is FQNNGV. V shed 3 bases and J shed 7 bases, with 16 bases lying between them. The sample was peripheral blood. This sequence was found in a human donor in a cohort sampled during active COVID-19. This rearrangement joins TRBV11-2 to TRBJ2-1; the D is unclear. The CDR3 loop is CASSFLIAGPNEQFF. CDR3 nucleotides: TGTGCCAGCAGCTTTCTCATAGCTGGTCCGAATGAGCAGTTCTTC.